The 8 T cell receptor beta chains in this list originate from one sample, sequenced in a study of blood T cell repertoires in COVID-19. Sequenced by immunoSEQ multiplex PCR; TCRdb stores in-frame clones only, minus some. The sample lists 11,000 or so clones; about two thirds were seen once. The sample taken for sequencing was peripheral blood. All receptors come from a man aged 55 to 70 with COVID-19, enrolled during active disease.

The chain links TRBV12-3 or TRBV12-4 to TRBJ1-1, with D possibly TRBD1 on 5 matching bases. V lost 6 bases, J lost 0 bases, and 8 bases lay in between. This CDR3 is built from 13 residues. CDR3 in amino acids: CASRPTVNTEAFF. In DNA, the CDR3 is TGTGCCAGCAGACCGACAGTGAACACTGAAGCTTTCTTT.

J is TRBJ2-2 and V is TRBV24-1; 7 positions match TRBD2. J lost 1 base, V lost 7 bases, and 5 bases had no gene match. Germline assignment: CDR1 KGHDR and CDR2 SFDVKD. There are 15 residues in the CDR3. The CDR3 region is CATSSGGQNTGELFF. The CDR3 bases are TGTGCCACCAGCTCGGGGGGTCAGAACACCGGGGAGCTGTTTTTT.

The genes are TRBV6-2 or TRBV6-3 and TRBJ2-3, with TRBD1 matching over 8 bases. This CDR3 contains 14 residues. Germline V gives CDR1 MNHEY, CDR2 SVGEGT. V gave up 6 bases and J gave up 4 bases; unmatched junction bases: 6. The CDR3 coding sequence is TGTGCCAGCAGCGACAGGGGCAGCGCAGATACGCAGTATTTT. Encoded protein: CASSDRGSADTQYF.

The CDR3 region has the DNA TGTGCCAGCAGCTTGGGGGGCAGTACCTACGAGCAGTACTTC. This gives the protein CASSLGGSTYEQYF. This chain links TRBV5-6 with TRBJ2-7, with D perhaps matching TRBD1 (5 bases). Germline-derived CDR1 and CDR2 are SGHDT and YYEEEE. The CDR3 runs 14 residues. V lost 0 bases and J lost 2, with 9 bases in between.

The chain links TRBV24-1 to TRBJ1-5; D might be TRBD1 (6 bases). Looked up from germline, CDR1 is KGHDR and CDR2 is SFDVKD. Deletions cut 6 bases from V and 2 bases from J, with 25 bases between. The CDR3 is 19 amino acids. The CDR3 DNA sequence: TGTGCCACCAGTCCCAGTCCCAGCCGGACAGAATGGGGCAATCAGCCCCAGCATTTT. It encodes CATSPSPSRTEWGNQPQHF.

The V gene is TRBV5-1, the J gene TRBJ1-2; D unresolved. This CDR3 has 16 residues. Trimming removed 0 bases from V and 3 bases from J, with 15 bases in between. CDR1 is SGHRS, CDR2 YFSETQ, per germline. The CDR3 is CASSLGGSPADYGYTF. CDR3 DNA sequence: TGCGCCAGCAGCTTGGGTGGCAGCCCGGCGGACTATGGCTACACCTTC.

The J gene is TRBJ1-1, the V gene TRBV6-6; the D is unclear. Germline V gives CDR1 MNHNY, CDR2 SVGAGI (reference sequence). Trimming stripped 0 bases from V and 0 bases from J, with 8 bases between. The CDR3 runs to 15 residues. This chain's CDR3 is CASSYSPGMNTEAFF. CDR3 DNA sequence: TGTGCCAGCAGTTACTCTCCGGGGATGAACACTGAAGCTTTCTTT.

V is TRBV4-2 and J is TRBJ2-2; possibly TRBD1 for D (6 bases). Germline V gene data show CDR1 as LGHNA and CDR2 as YNFKEQ. The CDR3 is made up of 17 amino acids. V lost 1 base, J lost 2 bases, and 14 bases lay in between. The CDR3 DNA reads TGTGCCAGCAGCCAAGCTCGGGCGACAGGAAACACCGGGGAGCTGTTTTTT. The encoded protein is CASSQARATGNTGELFF.